This T cell receptor (beta chain) is from a study of blood T cell repertoires in COVID-19. Study at large: Some COVID-19 samples were acute and others convalescent; all came from the United States, Italy and Spain. The analysed material was cDNA or gDNA that came from T cells, B-cell-depleted T cells, or PBMCs.

Source study methods: Amplified reference gene primers provided the basis for estimating nucleated cell counts. The method was immunoSEQ multiplex PCR; TCRdb's version includes in-frame clones alone and lacks a portion of them. Clone size and the V and J calls come from that table; the DNA yielded D and trimming. The table includes tens of thousands of clones, nearly 80% detected once. Per the germline V gene, CDR1 is KGHSH and CDR2 is LQKENI. The CDR3 extends over 13 amino acids. V lost 9 bases, J lost 5 bases, and 6 bases stayed unmatched. Sequenced input: peripheral blood. The rearrangement joins TRBV18 to TRBJ1-4, with TRBD1 identical over 7 bases. The clonotype was recovered from a human donor in a cohort sampled during active COVID-19. The CDR3 loop is CASSTGVNEKLFF. CDR3 coding DNA: TGTGCCAGTAGCACAGGGGTAAATGAAAAACTGTTTTTT.